The source of this T cell receptor (beta chain) is a study of Ad26.COV2.S vaccination and SARS-CoV-2 variants. Study findings and constraints: Possible underestimation of total T cell responses by the TCR breadth and depth analyses was noted. There was reportedly substantial breadth in spike-specific CD8+ and CD4+ T cell responses after vaccination. Comparability of non-spike TCR breadth was observed across vaccine and placebo recipients. It was vaccine recipients, not placebo recipients, who had the higher spike-specific TCR breadth.

Remarks on this clone: Its specificity is unknown.

With 4 bases removed from V and 4 bases from J, the gap between germline ends came to 19 bases. The CDR3 runs 16 residues. CDR1 is SEHNR and CDR2 is FQNEAQ in the germline V gene (reference sequence). The protocol was immunoSEQ multiplex PCR, while the TCRdb copy is restricted to in-frame clones and leaves out a portion. The table includes 75,000 to 100,000 clones, approximately 82% detected once. The source is a human donor who had recovered from COVID-19. The sample in question was peripheral blood, obtained after recovery from COVID-19. J is TRBJ1-1 and V is TRBV7-9, with a tentative D call TRBD1 (5 bases). The CDR3 DNA is TGTGCCAGCAGCTCCCCTGCAGGGATGAGAGGCACTGAAGCTTTCTTT. Translation: CASSSPAGMRGTEAFF.